The source of this TCR beta chain is a study of T cell changes during pregnancy in multiple sclerosis. Sequencing used immunoSEQ multiplex PCR; TCRdb keeps in-frame clones, though not all of them. The repertoire holds around 57,000 clones, about 92% seen once, with about 5.8% in the top ten. This clone has a single count. Mismatch with germline at one junction end may stem from a read error. The germline gives CDR1 SGHTA, CDR2 FQGNSA. The CDR3 extends over 14 amino acids. The gene calls are TRBV7-2 and TRBJ1-4; D might be TRBD1 (5 bases). This sample comprised peripheral blood, obtained in the third trimester of pregnancy. The clonotype was recovered from a female donor in good health, enrolled as a control in a pregnancy study. CDR3: CASTLEALGGKLFF. The DNA of the CDR3 is TGTGCCAGCACCTTAGAGGCCCTCGGGGGAAAACTGTTTTTT.